The clone carrying this T cell receptor (beta chain) has a single count. What it recognizes is unknown. The source of the sample is a study of cytomegalovirus exposure and HLA in healthy donors. A multiplex PCR was run with 60 Vbeta primers and 13 Jbeta primers. Libraries were prepared by immunoSEQ multiplex PCR; TCRdb keeps only in-frame clonotypes and omits some of them. The sample carries about 95,000 clones, approximately 77% recorded once. Overall study results and limits: Researchers catalogued about 150 TCR beta chains as cytomegalovirus-associated. Several of the most significant clusters appeared linked to common viral pathogens, based on a later analysis. Being productive about 90% or about 30% of the time was typical of most TCR beta V segments in an earlier analysis. There were a few CMV-associated chains whose specificity for CMV antigens was confirmed in vitro.

This CDR3 region has 14 residues. Germline CDR1 reads SGHKS; CDR2 reads YYEKEE (reference sequence). The V gene lost 2 bases and the J gene lost 6 bases, with 12 bases spanning the gap. This receptor was obtained from a middle-aged woman in good health and CMV-seronegative. Sequenced material: PBMCs. V is TRBV5-5 and J is TRBJ1-5; the D is unclear. The CDR3 region has the DNA TGTGCCAGCAGCTTCGGTTTGTTTGGTCAGCCCCAGCATTTT. Translation: CASSFGLFGQPQHF.